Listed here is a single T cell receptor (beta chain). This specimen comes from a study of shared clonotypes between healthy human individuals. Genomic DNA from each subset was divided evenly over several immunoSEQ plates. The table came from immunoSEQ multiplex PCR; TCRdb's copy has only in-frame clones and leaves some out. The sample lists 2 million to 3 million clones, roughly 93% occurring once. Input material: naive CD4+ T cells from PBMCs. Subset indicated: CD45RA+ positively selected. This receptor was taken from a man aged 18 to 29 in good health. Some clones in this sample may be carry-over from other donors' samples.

CDR3 region: CASSSQRQGGYEQYF. CDR3 coding DNA: TGTGCCAGCAGCTCCCAGCGACAGGGGGGCTACGAGCAGTACTTC. V and J are TRBV11-1 and TRBJ2-7; 9 bases are shared with TRBD1. The trim removed 4 bases at V and 3 bases at J, leaving 7 bases unmatched. The CDR3 is 15 residues long. Germline V gene data show CDR1 as SGHAT and CDR2 as FQDESV (reference sequence).